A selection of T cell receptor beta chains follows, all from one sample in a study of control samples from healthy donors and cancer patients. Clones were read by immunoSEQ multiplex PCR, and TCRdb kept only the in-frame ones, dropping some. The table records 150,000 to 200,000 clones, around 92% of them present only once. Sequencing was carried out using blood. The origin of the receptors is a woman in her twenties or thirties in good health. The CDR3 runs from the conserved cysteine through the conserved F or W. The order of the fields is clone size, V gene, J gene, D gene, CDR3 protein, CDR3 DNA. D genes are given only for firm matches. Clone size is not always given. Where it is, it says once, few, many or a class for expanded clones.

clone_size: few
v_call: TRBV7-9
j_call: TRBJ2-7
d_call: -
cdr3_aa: CASSPGGYEQYF
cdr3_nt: TGTGCCAGCAGCCCCGGAGGTTACGAGCAGTACTTC

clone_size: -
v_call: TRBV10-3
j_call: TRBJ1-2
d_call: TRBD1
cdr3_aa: CAITRTGGGYTF
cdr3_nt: TGTGCCATCACCCGGACAGGGGGCGGCTACACCTTC

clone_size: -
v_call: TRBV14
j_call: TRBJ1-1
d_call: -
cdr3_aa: CASSQTTGTEAFF
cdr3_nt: TGTGCCAGCAGCCAAACTACAGGGACTGAAGCTTTCTTT

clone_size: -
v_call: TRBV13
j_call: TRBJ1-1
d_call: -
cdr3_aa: CASSLAMNTEAFF
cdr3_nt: TGTGCCAGCAGCTTAGCCATGAACACTGAAGCTTTCTTT

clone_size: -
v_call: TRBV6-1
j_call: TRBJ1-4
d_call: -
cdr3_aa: CASSDGGNEKLFF
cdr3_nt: TGTGCCAGCAGTGACGGGGGGAATGAAAAACTGTTTTTT

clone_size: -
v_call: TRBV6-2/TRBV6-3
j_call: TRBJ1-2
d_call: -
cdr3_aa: CASSLTPGAYGYTF
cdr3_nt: TGTGCCAGCAGTCTTACCCCAGGGGCCTATGGCTACACCTTC

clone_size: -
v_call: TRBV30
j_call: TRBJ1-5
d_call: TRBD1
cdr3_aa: CAWSPHRDSSNQPQHF
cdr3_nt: TGTGCCTGGAGTCCCCACCGGGACAGTAGCAATCAGCCCCAGCATTTT

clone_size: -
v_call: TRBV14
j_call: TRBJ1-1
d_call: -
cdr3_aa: CASSQQGNTEAFF
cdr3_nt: TGTGCCAGCAGCCAACAGGGGAACACTGAAGCTTTCTTT

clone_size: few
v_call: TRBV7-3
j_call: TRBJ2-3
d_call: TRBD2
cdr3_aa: CASSLKTSGGTDTQYF
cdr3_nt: TGTGCCAGCAGCTTAAAGACTAGCGGGGGCACAGATACGCAGTATTTT

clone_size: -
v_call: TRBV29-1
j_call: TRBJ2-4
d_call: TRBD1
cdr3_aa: CSVGDRVAKNIQYF
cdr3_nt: TGCAGCGTAGGCGACAGGGTGGCCAAAAACATTCAGTACTTC

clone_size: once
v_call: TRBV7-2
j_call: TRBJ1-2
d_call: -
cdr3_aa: CASSLARGRGNYGYTF
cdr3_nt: TGTGCCAGCAGCTTAGCGCGGGGGCGGGGTAACTATGGCTACACCTTC

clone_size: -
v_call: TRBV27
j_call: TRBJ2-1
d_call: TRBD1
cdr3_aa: CASSHRDRGANEQFF
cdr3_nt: TGTGCCAGCAGTCACCGGGACAGGGGGGCGAATGAGCAGTTCTTC

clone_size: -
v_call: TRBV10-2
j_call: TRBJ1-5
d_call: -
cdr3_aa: CASSEQSNQPQHF
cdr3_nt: TGCGCCAGCAGTGAGCAAAGCAATCAGCCCCAGCATTTT

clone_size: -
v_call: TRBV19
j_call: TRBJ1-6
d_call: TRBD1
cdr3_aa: CASSLGTGYNSPLHF
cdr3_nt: TGTGCCAGTAGTCTTGGGACAGGATATAATTCACCCCTCCACTTT

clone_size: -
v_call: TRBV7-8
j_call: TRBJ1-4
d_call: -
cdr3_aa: CASSGTVGEKLFF
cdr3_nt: TGTGCCAGCAGCGGGACGGTGGGGGAAAAACTGTTTTTT

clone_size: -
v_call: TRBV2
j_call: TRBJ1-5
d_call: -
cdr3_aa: CASSAQGHSNQPQHF
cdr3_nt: TGTGCCAGCAGTGCCCAGGGGCACAGCAATCAGCCCCAGCATTTT

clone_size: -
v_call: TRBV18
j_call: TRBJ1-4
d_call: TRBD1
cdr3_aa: CASSPPDRVGEKLFF
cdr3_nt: TGTGCCAGCTCACCGCCGGACAGGGTCGGCGAAAAACTGTTTTTT

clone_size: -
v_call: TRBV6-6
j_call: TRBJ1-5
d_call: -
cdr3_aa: CASSFQGSYQPQHF
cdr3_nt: TGTGCCAGCAGTTTTCAGGGTAGTTATCAGCCCCAGCATTTT

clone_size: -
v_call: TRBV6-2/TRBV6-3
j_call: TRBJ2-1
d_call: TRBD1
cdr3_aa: CASSYSPDRDNEQFF
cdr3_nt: TGTGCCAGCAGTTACTCCCCGGACAGGGACAATGAGCAGTTCTTC

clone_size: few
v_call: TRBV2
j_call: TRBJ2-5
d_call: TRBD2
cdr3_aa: CASRGTSGGVETQYF
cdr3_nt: TGTGCCAGCAGGGGGACTAGCGGGGGAGTAGAGACCCAGTACTTC

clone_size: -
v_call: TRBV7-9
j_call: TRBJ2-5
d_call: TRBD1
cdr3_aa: CASSLGDRGQETQYF
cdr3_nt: TGTGCCAGCAGCTTAGGGGACAGGGGGCAAGAGACCCAGTACTTC

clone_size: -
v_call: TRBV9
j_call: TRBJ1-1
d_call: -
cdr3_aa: CASSVAGDTEAFF
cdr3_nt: TGTGCCAGCAGCGTAGCGGGGGACACTGAAGCTTTCTTT

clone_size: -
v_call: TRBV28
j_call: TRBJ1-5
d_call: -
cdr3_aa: CASSFFRNSNQPQHF
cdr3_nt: TGTGCCAGCAGTTTTTTCCGGAATAGCAATCAGCCCCAGCATTTT

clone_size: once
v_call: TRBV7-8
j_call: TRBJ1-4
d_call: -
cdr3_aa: CASSLRSQINEKLFF
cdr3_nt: TGTGCCAGCAGCTTAAGGTCCCAGATTAATGAAAAACTGTTTTTT

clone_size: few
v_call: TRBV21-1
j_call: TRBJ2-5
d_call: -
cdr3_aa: CASNQETQYF
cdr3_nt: TGTGCCAGCAACCAAGAGACCCAGTACTTC

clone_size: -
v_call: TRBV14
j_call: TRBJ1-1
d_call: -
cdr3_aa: CASSQVLNTEAFF
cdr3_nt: TGTGCCAGCAGCCAAGTGTTGAACACTGAAGCTTTCTTT

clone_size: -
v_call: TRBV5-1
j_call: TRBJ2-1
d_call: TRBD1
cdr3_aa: CASSIKLEGANEQFF
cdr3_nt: TGCGCCAGCAGCATAAAACTAGAGGGGGCCAATGAGCAGTTCTTC

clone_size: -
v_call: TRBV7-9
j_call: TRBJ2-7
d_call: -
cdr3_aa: CASSLVGYEQYF
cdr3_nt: TGTGCCAGCAGCTTAGTGGGGTACGAGCAGTACTTC

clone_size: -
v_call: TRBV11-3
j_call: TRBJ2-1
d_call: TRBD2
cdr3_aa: CASSSGLAEPYNEQFF
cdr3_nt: TGTGCCAGCAGCTCCGGACTAGCGGAGCCCTACAATGAGCAGTTCTTC

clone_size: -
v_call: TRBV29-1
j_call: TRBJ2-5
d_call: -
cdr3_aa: CSVAHGNKRPSTSGRETQYF
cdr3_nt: -

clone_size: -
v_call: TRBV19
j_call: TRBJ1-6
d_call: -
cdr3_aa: CASSMGLLHNSPLHF
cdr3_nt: TGTGCCAGTAGTATGGGGCTTCTTCATAATTCACCCCTCCACTTT

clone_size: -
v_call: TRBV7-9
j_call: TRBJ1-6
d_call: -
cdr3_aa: CASSRGGNSPLHF
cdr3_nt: TGTGCCAGCAGCCGCGGGGGGAATTCACCCCTCCACTTT

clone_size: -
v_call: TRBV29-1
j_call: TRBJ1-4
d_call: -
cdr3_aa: CSVVGLNEKLFF
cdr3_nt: TGCAGCGTTGTCGGACTAAATGAAAAACTGTTTTTT

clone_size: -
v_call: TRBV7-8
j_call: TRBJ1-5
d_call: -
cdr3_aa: CASSLGQGQPQHF
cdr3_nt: TGTGCCAGCAGCTTAGGGCAGGGTCAGCCCCAGCATTTT

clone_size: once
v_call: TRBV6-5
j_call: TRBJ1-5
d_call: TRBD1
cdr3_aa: CASSYSGQGQPQHF
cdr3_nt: TGTGCCAGCAGTTACTCGGGACAGGGTCAGCCCCAGCATTTT

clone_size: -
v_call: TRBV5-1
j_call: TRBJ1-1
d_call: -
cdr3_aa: CASSFGGNTEAFF
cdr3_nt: TGCGCCAGCAGCTTCGGGGGGAACACTGAAGCTTTCTTT

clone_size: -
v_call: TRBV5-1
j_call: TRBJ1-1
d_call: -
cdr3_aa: CASTSPTGNTEAFF
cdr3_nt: TGCGCCAGCACCTCGCCGACAGGGAACACTGAAGCTTTCTTT

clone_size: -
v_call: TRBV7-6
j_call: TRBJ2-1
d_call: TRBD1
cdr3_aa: CASSSTGSSYNEQFF
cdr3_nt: TGTGCCAGCAGCTCGACAGGGAGCTCCTACAATGAGCAGTTCTTC

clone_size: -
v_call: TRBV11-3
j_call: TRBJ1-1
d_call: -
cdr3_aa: CASSLESVGGGTEAFF
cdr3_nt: TGTGCCAGCAGCTTGGAATCGGTTGGGGGGGGCACTGAAGCTTTCTTT

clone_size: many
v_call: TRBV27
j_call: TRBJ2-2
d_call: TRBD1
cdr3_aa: CASSYRGDTGELFF
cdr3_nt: TGTGCCAGCAGTTACAGGGGGGACACCGGGGAGCTGTTTTTT

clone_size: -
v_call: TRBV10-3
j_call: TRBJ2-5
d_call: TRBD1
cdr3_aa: CAIRDRGQETQYF
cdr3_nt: TGTGCCATCCGGGACAGGGGTCAAGAGACCCAGTACTTC

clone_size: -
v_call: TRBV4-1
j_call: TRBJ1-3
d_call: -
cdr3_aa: CASSPRTARSGNTIYF
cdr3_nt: TGCGCCAGCAGCCCAAGGACTGCTCGTTCTGGAAACACCATATATTTT

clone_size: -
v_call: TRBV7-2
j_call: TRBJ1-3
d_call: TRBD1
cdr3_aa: CASSLRTGDSGNTIYF
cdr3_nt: TGTGCCAGCAGCTTACGGACAGGGGACTCTGGAAACACCATATATTTT

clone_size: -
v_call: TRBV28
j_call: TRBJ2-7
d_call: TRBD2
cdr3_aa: CASSLGTTDESSYEQYF
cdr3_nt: TGTGCCAGCAGTCTAGGGACTACCGACGAGAGCTCCTACGAGCAGTACTTC

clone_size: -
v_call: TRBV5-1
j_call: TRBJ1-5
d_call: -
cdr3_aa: CASSADSNQPQHF
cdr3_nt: TGCGCCAGCAGCGCCGACAGCAATCAGCCCCAGCATTTT

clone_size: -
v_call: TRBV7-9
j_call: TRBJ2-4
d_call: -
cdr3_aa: CASSAGPIQYF
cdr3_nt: TGTGCCAGCAGCGCCGGACCAATTCAGTACTTC

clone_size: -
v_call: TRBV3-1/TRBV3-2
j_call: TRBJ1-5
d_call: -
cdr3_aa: CASRSGDQPQHF
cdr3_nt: TGTGCCAGCAGATCAGGGGATCAGCCCCAGCATTTT

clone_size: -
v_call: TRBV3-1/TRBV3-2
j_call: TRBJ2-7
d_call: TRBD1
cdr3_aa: CASSHPTGVDEQYF
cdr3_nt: TGTGCCAGCAGCCATCCGACAGGGGTCGACGAGCAGTACTTC

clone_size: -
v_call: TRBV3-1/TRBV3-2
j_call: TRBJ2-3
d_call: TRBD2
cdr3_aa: CASSPLAGAVADTQYF
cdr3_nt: TGTGCCAGCAGCCCATTAGCGGGGGCCGTCGCAGATACGCAGTATTTT

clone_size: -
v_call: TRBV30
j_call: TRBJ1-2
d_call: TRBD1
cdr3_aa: CAWTRDRADMEYGYTF
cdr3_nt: TGTGCCTGGACCCGGGACAGGGCAGATATGGAATATGGCTACACCTTC

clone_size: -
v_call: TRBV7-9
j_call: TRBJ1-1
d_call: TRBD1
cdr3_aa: CASRDRGAEAFF
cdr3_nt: TGTGCCAGCAGAGACAGGGGAGCTGAAGCTTTCTTT

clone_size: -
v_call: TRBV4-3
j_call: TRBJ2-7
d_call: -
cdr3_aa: CASSQDLERGYEQYF
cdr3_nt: TGCGCCAGCAGCCAAGATCTGGAGAGGGGCTACGAGCAGTACTTC

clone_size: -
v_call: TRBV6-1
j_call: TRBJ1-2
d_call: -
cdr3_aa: CASSEYNNYGYTF
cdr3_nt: TGTGCCAGCAGTGAATACAATAACTATGGCTACACCTTC

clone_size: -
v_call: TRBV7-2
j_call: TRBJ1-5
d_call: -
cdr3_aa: CASSQKGGYSNQPQHF
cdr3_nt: TGTGCCAGCAGCCAAAAGGGGGGGTATAGCAATCAGCCCCAGCATTTT